A selection of T cell receptor beta chains follows, all from one sample in a study of early stage breast cancer tumors. The data were produced by immunoSEQ multiplex PCR, yet TCRdb's version contains in-frame clones alone and is incomplete. This sample carries around 40,000 clones, approximately 78% of them seen once, and the ten largest clones take about 7%. The sequenced sample consisted of blood. These receptors originate from a person aged 50-59 years with breast cancer. CDR3s include the opening cysteine and the closing phenylalanine or tryptophan. The D gene is left open where the match is weak. Some rows mark clone size as missing; the rest say once, few, many or name a class of expanded clone.

clone_size,d_call,v_call,j_call,cdr3_nt,cdr3_aa
NA,TRBD1,TRBV10-3,TRBJ2-6,TGTGCCATCAGTGACCGGGACAGATCTGGGGCCAACGTCCTGACTTTC,CAISDRDRSGANVLTF
NA,NA,TRBV29-1,TRBJ1-4,TGCAGCGTTGATGAGGAGGGAAAACTGTTTTTT,CSVDEEGKLFF
NA,TRBD2,TRBV2,TRBJ2-1,TGTGCCAGCCGAGCGGGACTAGTTACCGATGAGCAGTTCTTC,CASRAGLVTDEQFF
NA,TRBD1,TRBV29-1,TRBJ2-4,TGCAGCGTTCTAACCGGGACAGAAAACATTCAGTACTTC,CSVLTGTENIQYF
once,NA,TRBV7-2,TRBJ2-6,TGTGCCAGCAGCAACCGGGAGCTGGGTGGGGCCAACGTCCTGACTTTC,CASSNRELGGANVLTF
NA,NA,TRBV19,TRBJ1-4,TGTGCCAGTAGTATGACGACAAGCCGTGGTGAAAAACTGTTTTTT,CASSMTTSRGEKLFF
NA,TRBD2,TRBV14,TRBJ2-7,TGTGCCAGCAGCCGGCACAGCGGGAGGGTATTACGCGGGCAGTACTTC,CASSRHSGRVLRGQYF
NA,TRBD2,TRBV7-3,TRBJ2-2,TGTGCCAGCAGCCGACTAGCGGGAGGCGACGGGGAGCTGTTTTTT,CASSRLAGGDGELFF
NA,TRBD1,TRBV2,TRBJ2-3,TGTGCCAGCTTACCCCAGGGGGCTGAAGATACGCAGTATTTT,CASLPQGAEDTQYF
many,NA,TRBV6-1,TRBJ1-5,TGTGCCAGCAGCCAGGACAATCAGCCCCAGCATTTT,CASSQDNQPQHF
NA,TRBD1,TRBV29-1,TRBJ2-7,TGCAGCGCCAGGGACAGCTCCTACGAGCAGTACTTC,CSARDSSYEQYF
NA,TRBD1,TRBV2,TRBJ2-5,TGTGCCAGCGACAGGGGGAAACAAGAGACCCAGTACTTC,CASDRGKQETQYF
NA,TRBD1,TRBV5-1,TRBJ2-5,TGCGCCAGCAGCGGACAGGGAGAGACCCAGTACTTC,CASSGQGETQYF
NA,TRBD2,TRBV7-9,TRBJ2-5,TGTGCCAGCAGCTTTGCGGGAGGCCAAGAGACCCAGTACTTC,CASSFAGGQETQYF
NA,NA,TRBV19,TRBJ2-3,TGTGCCAGTAGGCAACAGGCTGGCACAGATACGCAGTATTTT,CASRQQAGTDTQYF
NA,NA,TRBV11-2,TRBJ1-6,TGTGCCAGCAGCTTAAGTCCAGGGTATAATTCACCCCTCCACTTT,CASSLSPGYNSPLHF
few,TRBD2,TRBV10-1,TRBJ2-2,TGCGCCAGCAGTGGAGGACTAGCGGGGGGTTTCGCCGGGGAGCTGTTTTTT,CASSGGLAGGFAGELFF
few,NA,TRBV5-1,TRBJ1-1,TGCGCCAGTCGCCAAGCCACTGAAGCTTTCTTT,CASRQATEAFF
NA,NA,TRBV30,TRBJ1-5,TGTGCCTGGAGGGGCCTTGGGCCCCAGCATTTT,CAWRGLGPQHF
NA,TRBD2,TRBV6-1,TRBJ2-4,TGTGCCAGCAGTGAAGTTGGACTAGTAAACATTCAGTACTTC,CASSEVGLVNIQYF
NA,NA,TRBV7-2,TRBJ2-1,TGTGCCAGCAGCACGACTAGAGCCAATGAGCAGTTCTTC,CASSTTRANEQFF
once,NA,TRBV29-1,TRBJ2-7,TGCAGCGTTGCTGACAATAAGAAGGGAGACGAGCAGTACTTC,CSVADNKKGDEQYF